These 5 T cell receptor beta chains were all obtained from the same sample, sequenced in a study of shared clonotypes between healthy human individuals. Sequencing used immunoSEQ multiplex PCR; TCRdb keeps in-frame clones, though not all of them. Of roughly 1,100,000 clones in the sample, about 70% were seen once. The sequenced sample consisted of memory CD4+ T cells sorted from blood. Subset meaning: CD45RA-negative fraction. These receptors came from a man aged 18-30 years in good health.

The chain employs TRBV30 and TRBJ2-5; D might be TRBD1 or TRBD2, each matching 5 bases. Germline lookup yields CDR1 GTSNPN and CDR2 SVGIG (reference sequence). The CDR3 runs 12 residues. With 2 bases removed from V and 5 bases from J, the gap between germline ends came to 9 bases. CDR3: CAWSIWGETQYF. The DNA for the CDR3 is TGTGCCTGGAGTATATGGGGGGAGACCCAGTACTTC. Together with reference TRBV30 and TRBJ2-5, the CDR3 gives the full variable domain: SQTIHQWPATLVQPVGSPLSLECTVEGTSNPNLYWYRQAAGRGLQLLFYSVGIGQISSEVPQNLSASRPQDRQFILSSKKLLLSDSGFYLCAWSIWGETQYFGPGTRLLVL.

This chain joins TRBV4-1 and TRBJ2-3; TRBD2 matches at 10 bases. CDR3 size: 20 residues. Germline V gene sequence: CDR1 MGHRA, CDR2 YSYEKL. J gave up 0 bases and V 1 base, and 13 bases lay outside the gene matches. The CDR3: CASSQGVAGGPITSTDTQYF. CDR3 nucleotide sequence: TGCGCCAGCAGCCAAGGGGTAGCGGGGGGCCCGATTACTAGCACAGATACGCAGTATTTT.

For this clone: In the same sample, other DNA sequences code for this CDR3. V and J are TRBV5-6 and TRBJ2-5; D tentatively reads TRBD1 or TRBD2 (5 bases each). The length of the CDR3 is 14 residues. Germline values: CDR1 SGHDT, CDR2 YYEEEE. The V gene lost 2 bases and the J gene lost 0 bases, with 8 bases spanning the gap. The chain's CDR3 is CASSFGADQETQYF. In nucleotides, the CDR3 is TGTGCCAGCAGCTTCGGGGCGGACCAAGAGACCCAGTACTTC. Full variable domain (rest looked up from reference TRBV5-6 and TRBJ2-5): DAGVTQSPTHLIKTRGQQVTLRCSPKSGHDTVSWYQQALGQGPQFIFQYYEEEERQRGNFPDRFSGHQFPNYSSELNVNALLLGDSALYLCASSFGADQETQYFGPGTRLLVL.

The gene calls are TRBV11-2 and TRBJ2-5; 7 bases align to TRBD1. The junction had 6 bases not matched to a gene; V was cut back by 6 bases and J by 5 bases. Looked up from germline, CDR1 is SGHAT and CDR2 is FQNNGV. The CDR3 is 13 residues long. DNA for the CDR3: TGTGCCAGCAGACGGACAGGCCGGGAGACCCAGTACTTC. It is translated as CASRRTGRETQYF.

About this clone itself: Within the sample, other DNA sequences also encode this same CDR3. The V call is TRBV5-1, the J call TRBJ1-6; D remains unclear. With 0 bases removed from V and 4 bases from J, the gap between germline ends came to 8 bases. The germline CDR1 and CDR2 sequences are SGHRS and YFSETQ. CDR3 length: 15 amino acids. The CDR3 loop is CASSLEGQYNSPLHF. The CDR3 DNA reads TGCGCCAGCAGCTTGGAGGGTCAGTATAATTCACCCCTCCACTTT.